These 20 T cell receptor beta chains were sequenced from one sample in a study of OX40 agonist ivuxolimab in advanced cancers. Only in-frame clones appear in the TCRdb table, and some are missing; sequencing was by immunoSEQ multiplex PCR. The table shows some 61,000 clones, with about nine tenths occurring only once. Sequencing used CD4+ or CD8+ T cells sorted from blood, obtained in a trial of the OX40 agonist ivuxolimab. These receptors were collected from an adult with an advanced solid tumor such as melanoma, head and neck, liver or kidney cancer.

The chain couples TRBV5-5 to TRBJ2-2, with 9 positions matching TRBD2. This CDR3 is built from 16 residues. The V gene's germline CDR1 is SGHKS and CDR2 YYEKEE (reference sequence). The V and J ends lost 4 bases and 6 bases, in that order; junction bases with no gene match: 10. The CDR3 is CASSKTGTSSAGELFF. DNA of the CDR3: TGTGCCAGCAGCAAAACCGGGACTAGCTCTGCCGGGGAGCTGTTTTTT.

To note about this clone: One end of the junction fails to match germline, which may point to a read error. V usage is TRBV18 and J usage is TRBJ2-4, with D possibly being TRBD1 (5 bases). CDR3 length equals 13 residues. CDR1 KGHSH and CDR2 LQKENI come from the germline V gene. The CDR3 DNA reads TGTGCCAGCTCACCGACAGCCCAAAACATTCAGTACTTC. The encoded protein is CASSPTAQNIQYF.

V gene TRBV6-1 combines with J gene TRBJ1-5; D possibly corresponds to TRBD1 (5 bases). In germline, CDR1 is MNHNS, CDR2 SASEGT. This CDR3 region has 16 residues. Trimming took off 4 bases at V and 1 base at J, with 14 bases between the two ends. This chain's CDR3 is CASSGRGAWSNQPQHF. The CDR3 bases are TGTGCCAGCAGTGGCCGAGGGGCTTGGAGCAATCAGCCCCAGCATTTT.

This clone was counted once. CDR3 DNA: TGTGCCAGCAGTTTAGGGCAGGGGGTAGGGAAACTGTTTTTT. Its translation: CASSLGQGVGKLFF. V and J are TRBV28 and TRBJ1-4, with 7 bases matching TRBD1. The length of the CDR3 is 14 residues. The germline V gene encodes CDR1 MDHEN and CDR2 SYDVKM. V shed 2 bases, J shed 11 bases, and the junction held 8 bases outside the gene matches.

The J gene is TRBJ2-4, the V gene TRBV5-4; D might be TRBD2 (6 bases). The germline V gene has CDR1 SGHNT and CDR2 YYREEE (reference sequence). V was trimmed by 4 bases and J by 1 base, leaving 15 bases between them. This CDR3 is 16 amino acids long. Here the CDR3 DNA reads TGTGCCAGCAGCCGGGACTCCTCTGGGGCCAAAAACATTCAGTACTTC. Translation gives CASSRDSSGAKNIQYF. The full variable domain, rest sourced from reference TRBV5-4 and TRBJ2-4, is ETGVTQSPTHLIKTRGQQVTLRCSSQSGHNTVSWYQQALGQGPQFIFQYYREEENGRGNFPPRFSGLQFPNYSSELNVNALELDDSALYLCASSRDSSGAKNIQYFGAGTRLSVL.

The chain recombines TRBV7-8 with TRBJ2-7; TRBD1 is a possible D gene (7 bases). The V end was cut by 0 bases, the J end by 2 bases, with 11 bases between. CDR1 is SGHVS, CDR2 FQNEAQ, per germline. CDR3 size: 15 residues. Written as DNA, the CDR3 is TGTGCCAGCAGCTTAGCAGGGGGCGGGACCTACGAGCAGTACTTC. Translated, it gives CASSLAGGGTYEQYF. Full variable domain (outside the CDR3, taken from reference TRBV7-8 and TRBJ2-7): GAGVSQSPRYKVAKRGQDVALRCDPISGHVSLFWYQQALGQGPEFLTYFQNEAQLDKSGLPSDRFFAERPEGSVSTLKIQRTQQEDSAVYLCASSLAGGGTYEQYFGPGTRLTVT.

The genes are TRBV5-6 and TRBJ2-7; maybe TRBD2 (5 bases). The V gene's germline CDR1 is SGHDT and CDR2 YYEEEE. V shed 5 bases and J shed 1 base, with 13 bases lying between them. The CDR3 length is 14 residues. The DNA for the CDR3 is TGTGCCAGCAGACGGGAAGTCGCTTCCTACGAGCAGTACTTC. Its protein product is CASRREVASYEQYF.

The chain employs TRBV30 and TRBJ2-7, with TRBD1 identical over 9 bases. Trimming took 3 bases from V and 6 from J; bases not matched to a gene: 9. The CDR3 totals 14 residues. Germline V lookup: CDR1 GTSNPN, CDR2 SVGIG (reference sequence). The CDR3 region is CAWRMTGGMSEQYF. The CDR3 nucleotides are TGTGCCTGGAGGATGACAGGGGGAATGAGCGAGCAGTACTTC.

The gene calls are TRBV5-6 and TRBJ2-7; tentatively, D is TRBD1 (5 bases). The CDR3 totals 15 residues. CDR1 and CDR2 (germline): SGHDT, YYEEEE. The V and J ends lost 4 bases and 5 bases respectively, with 19 bases between them. The chain's CDR3 is CASSLRVFGPDEQYF. DNA of the CDR3: TGTGCCAGCAGCCTCAGGGTTTTTGGCCCGGACGAGCAGTACTTC.

V gene TRBV5-8 combines with J gene TRBJ2-2; D unresolved. V gave up 1 base and J gave up 1 base, with 2 bases separating them. CDR3 size: 13 residues. CDR1 is SGHTS and CDR2 is YDEGEE in the germline V gene. Here the CDR3 reads CASSLMNTGELFF. CDR3 DNA sequence: TGTGCCAGCAGCTTGATGAACACCGGGGAGCTGTTTTTT. The full variable domain, with the rest looked up from reference TRBV5-8 and TRBJ2-2, is EAGVTQSPTHLIKTRGQQATLRCSPISGHTSVYWYQQALGLGLQFLLWYDEGEERNRGNFPPRFSGRQFPNYSSELNVNALELEDSALYLCASSLMNTGELFFGEGSRLTVL.

This clone is large within its sample. CDR3 nucleotides: TGTGCCAGCAGTACAGGCAGCAATCAGCCCCAGCATTTT. Its protein product is CASSTGSNQPQHF. V usage is TRBV6-4 and J usage is TRBJ1-5; D perhaps matches TRBD1 (5 bases). CDR1 and CDR2 (germline): MRHNA, SNTAGT. This CDR3 contains 13 residues. The ends were cut back, 5 bases at V and 1 base at J, with 6 bases in the middle.

This clone was observed a handful of times. The chain is built from TRBV7-6 and TRBJ1-2, with D maybe TRBD1 (5 bases). The germline V gene encodes CDR1 SGHVS and CDR2 FNYEAQ. The V end lost 5 bases, the J end lost 8 bases, and 12 bases lay between the germline ends. This CDR3 spans 12 amino acids. DNA of the CDR3: TGTGCCAGCAGCCCGGGGGTTGGCGGCTACACCTTC. It encodes CASSPGVGGYTF.

This rearrangement joins TRBV28 to TRBJ1-3; D is unclear. The germline gives CDR1 MDHEN, CDR2 SYDVKM. The CDR3 is made up of 14 amino acids. Trimming shortened V by 5 bases and J by 9 bases, and 17 bases separated the two germline ends. CDR3 nucleotides: TGTGCCAGCAGTCCTCTCACACCAGCCGGCACCATATATTTT. Protein: CASSPLTPAGTIYF.

This clone was picked up one time. The V gene is TRBV27, the J gene TRBJ2-7; 11 bases match TRBD2. V lost 3 bases to trimming and J lost 5 bases; unmatched junction nucleotides: 9. In germline, CDR1 is MNHEY, CDR2 SMNVEV (reference sequence). The CDR3 length is 16 residues. The CDR3 region has the DNA TGTGCCAGCAGTTTGGTGTTAGCGGGAGGGCCCCACGAGCAGTACTTC. It yields the protein CASSLVLAGGPHEQYF.

The rearrangement links TRBV4-3 to TRBJ2-3; D is unclear. The CDR3 totals 14 residues. Trimming took 4 bases from V and 2 from J, leaving 10 bases between them. Germline loops: CDR1 LGHNA, CDR2 YSLEER. CDR3 nucleotides: TGCGCCAGCAGCCTTGGGGTCCTCACAGATACGCAGTATTTT. Encoded protein: CASSLGVLTDTQYF.

V and J are TRBV7-4 and TRBJ2-6; D call uncertain. Trimming took off 5 bases at V and 5 bases at J, with 22 bases between the two ends. CDR3 length: 18 amino acids. Germline values: CDR1 SGHVT, CDR2 SQSDAQ. The CDR3 DNA follows: TGTGCCAGCAGCGTCGCGGCCAGCTCACAAAGTCGGGCCAACGTCCTGACTTTC. This translates into CASSVAASSQSRANVLTF.

This clone was observed a single time. V is TRBV6-6 and J is TRBJ2-3; D not resolved. Per the germline V gene, CDR1 is MNHNY and CDR2 is SVGAGI (reference sequence). The CDR3 is 13 amino acids. Deletions cut 2 bases from V and 1 base from J, with 4 bases between. CDR3 loop: CASSYEGTDTQYF. The CDR3 DNA reads TGTGCCAGCAGTTACGAGGGCACAGATACGCAGTATTTT.

The V call is TRBV29-1, the J call TRBJ1-5, with a weak D call TRBD1 (5 bases). This CDR3 has 14 amino acids. Germline values: CDR1 SQVTM, CDR2 ANQGSEA. V shed 5 bases and J shed 1 base, with 12 bases lying between them. In DNA form, the CDR3 reads TGCAGCGTTCTCATGGGGCAGAGCAATCAGCCCCAGCATTTT. Translated: CSVLMGQSNQPQHF.

The gene calls are TRBV18 and TRBJ2-4; D assignment may be TRBD1 or TRBD2 (5 bases each). Trimming shortened V by 4 bases and J by 2 bases, and 18 bases separated the two germline ends. Looked up from germline, CDR1 is KGHSH and CDR2 is LQKENI. This CDR3 region has 17 residues. The CDR3 DNA is TGTGCCAGCTCACAGGTGGCAGGGAGTGCGACCAAAAACATTCAGTACTTC. Translation gives CASSQVAGSATKNIQYF. The variable domain in full, completed from reference TRBV18 and TRBJ2-4, reads NAGVMQNPRHLVRRRGQEARLRCSPMKGHSHVYWYRQLPEEGLKFMVYLQKENIIDESGMPKERFSAEFPKEGPSILRIQQVVRGDSAAYFCASSQVAGSATKNIQYFGAGTRLSVL.

V gene TRBV2 combines with J gene TRBJ2-7; TRBD2 matches at 11 bases. The CDR3 sequence is 14 residues long. Germline values: CDR1 SNHLY, CDR2 FYNNEI. V lost 9 bases and J lost 2; bases outside the gene matches: 6. CDR3 nucleotides: TGTGCCAGTCGACTAGCGGGAAGGGCCTACGAGCAGTACTTC. It is translated as CASRLAGRAYEQYF.